The subject of this entry is one TCR beta chain. Its antigen is as yet unknown. Each CDR3 protein gets one entry after TCRdb re-called the reads with MiXCR. This table holds 140,000 to 150,000 distinct CDR3 sequences, roughly a third found once. The data belong to a study of T cell repertoires in cytomegalovirus infection. About the research overall: Recently identified HLA-C-restricted CMV epitopes were used, and well-studied HLA-B-restricted CMV epitopes were used as well. Signatures in public TCR beta sequences pointed to both CMV infection and matching HLA type.

The germline CDR1 and CDR2 sequences are SQVTM and ANQGSEA. V lost 7 bases and J lost 10, with 11 bases in between. The CDR3 has 10 amino acids. The study's findings and limits: CMV-specific TCR beta clonotypes restricted by HLA-C were the ones dominating the ex vivo response. Frequencies of public TCR beta families were cumulated, and this identified carriers of CMV plus the relevant HLA.

The source was CD8+ T cells from cultured PBMCs, collected from culture after CMV antigen stimulation. The clonotype comes from a human donor in good health (CMV status not recorded). Some clones in this sample may be carry-over from other donors' samples. The genes are TRBV29-1 and TRBJ2-1; D remains unclear. The CDR3, as DNA: TGCAGCGGCCTAGTTGAGGAGCAGTTCTTC. Amino acid sequence: CSGLVEEQFF.